This T cell receptor (beta chain) was recorded in a study of T cell changes during pregnancy in multiple sclerosis. With 4 bases clipped from V and 0 bases from J, the junction kept 9 bases outside the gene matches. The germline CDR1 and CDR2 sequences are MNHEY and SMNVEV (reference sequence). This CDR3 is built from 18 residues. This table comes from immunoSEQ multiplex PCR, and its TCRdb copy is limited to in-frame clones, with some not included. The table records about 57,000 clones, approximately 90% of them present only once. The sequence was obtained from a female donor with multiple sclerosis, enrolled in a pregnancy study. The sample in question was CD4+ T cells from peripheral blood mononuclear cells, obtained before pregnancy. The chain is built from TRBV27 and TRBJ2-4; 10 bases are shared with TRBD1. The CDR3 nucleotides are TGTGCCAGCAGTTCGGGACAGGGGAGGGTACTAGCCAAAAACATTCAGTACTTC. This gives the protein CASSSGQGRVLAKNIQYF.